These 7 T cell receptor beta chains were all obtained from the same sample, sequenced in a study of T-cell memory formation after mild COVID-19. A single record per CDR3 protein comes from TCRdb applying MiXCR to the 5' RACE reads. The profile shows a few hundred thousand distinct CDR3 sequences, around 15% of them singletons. The sample taken for sequencing was PBMCs or a T cell subset sorted from them (not recorded which). The source is a man between 18 and 35 years old who had mild COVID-19 (a few samples of this study predate the infection). Cell type and time point are not known.

This rearrangement joins TRBV7-9 to TRBJ2-7; D possibly corresponds to TRBD2 (6 bases). Looked up from germline, CDR1 is SEHNR and CDR2 is FQNEAQ (reference sequence). The CDR3 totals 15 residues. The V and J ends lost 2 bases and 2 bases respectively, with 13 bases between them. CDR3 bases: TGTGCCAGCAGCTTATCCCCCAGCGGGCCCTACGAGCAGTACTTC. Its translation: CASSLSPSGPYEQYF.

V gene TRBV11-2 combines with J gene TRBJ2-1; perhaps TRBD1 as D (5 bases). Trimming pared 5 bases from V and 0 bases from J, leaving 14 bases between. This CDR3 region has 16 residues. The germline V gene has CDR1 SGHAT and CDR2 FQNNGV. This chain's CDR3 is CASSLKGWGSYNEQFF. CDR3 bases: TGTGCCAGCAGCCTGAAGGGGTGGGGCTCCTACAATGAGCAGTTCTTC.

This clonotype has a count of ten or more. The chain carries TRBV27 and TRBJ2-5; 7 bases line up with TRBD2. The CDR3 is 15 amino acids. V shed 3 bases, J shed 1 base, and the junction held 5 bases outside the gene matches. Germline-derived CDR1 and CDR2 are MNHEY and SMNVEV (reference sequence). The CDR3 sequence is CASSLRPGGQETQYF. As DNA, the CDR3 is TGTGCCAGCAGTTTGCGCCCGGGAGGCCAAGAGACCCAGTACTTC.

Only a few counts were recorded for this clonotype. J is TRBJ2-2 and V is TRBV7-6; perhaps TRBD1 as D (6 bases). Germline loops: CDR1 SGHVS, CDR2 FNYEAQ. Deletions cut 5 bases from V and 4 bases from J, with 11 bases between. This CDR3 region has 14 residues. CDR3 sequence (DNA): TGTGCCAGCAGCCGACAGGTTGGCACCGGGGAGCTGTTTTTT. Protein product: CASSRQVGTGELFF. The complete variable domain, with remaining parts taken from reference TRBV7-6 and TRBJ2-2, reads GAGVSQSPRYKVTKRGQDVALRCDPISGHVSLYWYRQALGQGPEFLTYFNYEAQQDKSGLPNDRFSAERPEGSISTLTIQRTEQRDSAMYRCASSRQVGTGELFFGEGSRLTVL.

V is TRBV19 and J is TRBJ2-4; maybe TRBD2 (6 bases). V dropped 5 bases and J dropped 0 bases, with 14 bases sitting between them. CDR3 length equals 16 residues. The germline V gene has CDR1 LNHDA and CDR2 SQIVND (reference sequence). The CDR3, as DNA: TGTGCCAGTAGTCGGGGGACCTTACTAGCCAAAAACATTCAGTACTTC. It translates to CASSRGTLLAKNIQYF.

This clonotype has more than one count but fewer than ten. The CDR3 nucleotides are TGTGCCAGCAGCCAACGACAGTTTCCTAACTATGGCTACACCTTC. Its protein product is CASSQRQFPNYGYTF. This chain links TRBV14 with TRBJ1-2; the D gene is possibly TRBD1 (5 bases). CDR3 length equals 15 residues. The V end was cut by 2 bases, the J end by 0 bases, with 10 bases between. The germline V gene has CDR1 SGHDN and CDR2 FVKESK.

CDR3 in DNA: TGCGCCACCGCCGGGGGCGAGGGCACAGATACGCAGTATTTT. Translated, it gives CATAGGEGTDTQYF. This chain connects TRBV5-1 to TRBJ2-3, with D tentatively TRBD1 or TRBD2 (6 bases each). Per the germline V gene, CDR1 is SGHRS and CDR2 is YFSETQ. This CDR3 spans 14 amino acids. Trimming pared 9 bases from V and 1 base from J, leaving 15 bases between.